This TCR beta chain was recovered during a study of shared clonotypes between healthy human individuals. Nashville, Tennessee was home to all donors, each a Caucasian adult. Produced via immunoSEQ multiplex PCR; TCRdb's table is partial and in-frame only. The table lists about 450,000 clones, 75% to 85% of them singletons. The receptor was isolated from a woman aged 40 to 50 in good health. Some clones in this sample may be carry-over from other donors' samples. Sequenced: PBMCs.

The CDR3 DNA sequence: TGTGCCAGCAGCTTGTGGGCGACTGAAGCTTTCTTT. This sequence encodes CASSLWATEAFF. V gene TRBV5-4 combines with J gene TRBJ1-1; D is unresolved. Germline V CDR1 and CDR2: SGHNT, YYREEE (reference sequence). V lost 1 base to trimming and J lost 5 bases, with 6 bases between them. The CDR3 length is 12 residues.